The 7 T cell receptor beta chains below were found in one sample sequenced in a study of T cells after yellow fever vaccination. TCRdb re-derived calls from the 5' RACE reads in MiXCR, one entry per CDR3 protein. Seen here are roughly 300,000 distinct CDR3 sequences, 6.8% observed once, and the top ten hold about 18%. The sample consisted of PBMCs, taken about 49 days after the first yellow fever vaccination. The receptors stem from a man aged 18 to 30 who received the YFV17D yellow fever vaccine.

The V call is TRBV5-1, the J call TRBJ2-5; possible D gene TRBD2, 6 bases. The germline CDR1 and CDR2 sequences are SGHRS and YFSETQ. The CDR3 is 15 amino acids. V shed 4 bases and J shed 5 bases, with 18 bases lying between them. CDR3 protein: CASSPHPGAGETQYF. The DNA for the CDR3 is TGCGCCAGCAGCCCGCATCCGGGAGCAGGGGAGACCCAGTACTTC.

This clonotype was seen a handful of times. This rearrangement joins TRBV6-1 to TRBJ2-5; D is undetermined. With 3 bases removed from V and 2 bases from J, the gap between germline ends came to 7 bases. Looked up from germline, CDR1 is MNHNS and CDR2 is SASEGT. The CDR3 is 13 residues long. CDR3 in DNA: TGTGCCAGCAGTGAGCGCGAACAAGAGACCCAGTACTTC. Its protein is CASSEREQETQYF.

This clonotype came up many times. This chain links TRBV20-1 with TRBJ2-3; D gene ambiguous. V lost 3 bases, J lost 4 bases, and 11 bases lay in between. Looked up from germline, CDR1 is DFQATT and CDR2 is SNEGSKA (reference sequence). This CDR3 has 13 residues. CDR3 amino acids: CSARNSGSDTQYF. DNA for the CDR3: TGCAGTGCTAGGAATTCCGGTTCAGATACGCAGTATTTT.

The chain carries TRBV9 and TRBJ1-2; tentative D call: TRBD1 (5 bases). Germline CDR1 SGDLS, CDR2 YYNGEE. CDR3 size: 15 residues. Trimming pared 0 bases from V and 10 bases from J, leaving 19 bases between. The CDR3 loop is CASSVAFKGLFSYTF. The CDR3 DNA follows: TGTGCCAGCAGCGTAGCATTTAAGGGGCTCTTTTCCTACACCTTC.

This clonotype has more than one count but fewer than ten. The chain uses TRBV12-3 or TRBV12-4 and TRBJ1-2, with 7 bases lining up with TRBD1. This CDR3 region has 15 residues. V lost 5 bases, J lost 4 bases, and 10 bases stayed unmatched. The CDR3 DNA sequence: TGTGCCAGCAGTGTCGGGCTGGACAGGTTCTATGGCTACACCTTC. Amino acid sequence: CASSVGLDRFYGYTF.

This clonotype was recorded a few times. The chain has TRBV20-1 and TRBJ2-3; TRBD2 matches at 7 bases. The germline gives CDR1 DFQATT, CDR2 SNEGSKA (reference sequence). V shed 5 bases, J shed 4 bases, and the junction held 12 bases outside the gene matches. The CDR3 is 15 amino acids. The CDR3: CSARETGGGPDTQYF. CDR3 coding DNA: TGCAGTGCTCGTGAGACGGGGGGTGGGCCAGATACGCAGTATTTT.

The sample holds many counts of this clonotype. The CDR3 sequence: CASSYGGASTDTQYF. CDR3 coding DNA: TGTGCCAGCAGTTACGGCGGTGCTAGCACAGATACGCAGTATTTT. The genes are TRBV6-2 or TRBV6-3 and TRBJ2-3; D is unclear. The germline CDR1 and CDR2 sequences are MNHEY and SVGEGT. This CDR3 comprises 15 residues. V was clipped by 2 bases and J by 0 bases, with 9 bases between them.